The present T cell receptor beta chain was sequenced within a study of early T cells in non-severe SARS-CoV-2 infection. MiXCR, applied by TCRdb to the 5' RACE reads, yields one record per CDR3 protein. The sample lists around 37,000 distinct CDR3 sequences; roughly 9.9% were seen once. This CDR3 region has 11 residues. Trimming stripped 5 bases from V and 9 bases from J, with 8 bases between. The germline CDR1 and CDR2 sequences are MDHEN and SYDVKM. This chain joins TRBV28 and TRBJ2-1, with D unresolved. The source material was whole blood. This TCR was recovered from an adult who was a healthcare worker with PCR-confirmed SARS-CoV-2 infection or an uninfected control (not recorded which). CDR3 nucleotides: TGTGCCAGCAGTACCAGGAGTGAGCAGTTCTTC. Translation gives CASSTRSEQFF.